The 2 T cell receptor beta chains below all came from one sample that was sequenced in a study of CD8 T cells in ankylosing spondylitis. TCRdb reanalysed the 5' RACE reads using MiXCR and keeps one entry per CDR3 protein. The top ten clones hold less than 15% of a sample with under 200,000 distinct CDR3 sequences, 9.8% of them seen once. Sequenced material: blood, either unsorted or a sorted T cell fraction (not recorded which). The receptors here all came from a female donor with ankylosing spondylitis or in good health (not recorded which).

This clonotype was seen repeatedly, ten times or more. V is TRBV12-3 or TRBV12-4 and J is TRBJ2-7; D gene ambiguous. The CDR3 is made up of 14 amino acids. Trimming took off 5 bases at V and 2 bases at J, with 13 bases between the two ends. CDR3 nucleotide sequence: TGTGCCAGCAGTCCGATGGGGTCGGCCTACGAGCAGTACTTC. Translation gives CASSPMGSAYEQYF.

This clonotype was counted ten times or more. The gene calls are TRBV24-1 and TRBJ1-4, with no clear D. Trimming removed 7 bases from V and 7 bases from J, with 9 bases in between. This CDR3 spans 12 amino acids. Germline loops: CDR1 KGHDR, CDR2 SFDVKD. For the CDR3, the DNA is TGTGCCACCAGCGACGGCGGTGAAAAACTGTTTTTT. Protein sequence: CATSDGGEKLFF.